The present TCR beta chain was sequenced within a study of naive and memory T cell subsets. The ends were cut back, 4 bases at V and 1 base at J, with 7 bases in the middle. This CDR3 spans 13 amino acids. CDR1 ENHRY and CDR2 SYGVKD come from the germline V gene. CD4+ T cell IFNgamma after overnight CMV lysate exposure gave donor CMV status. Four subsets defined by CD45RA and CD27 were sorted after CD3, CD4, CD8 and live/dead staining. An equimolar mix of two oligonucleotides served as the beta constant-region primer for TRBC1 and TRBC2. Four rounds of PCR amplified the ligated cDNA using nested alpha and beta constant-region primers plus SP2. TCRdb reanalysed the UMI-ligation and nested PCR reads using MiXCR and keeps one entry per CDR3 protein. The data hold about 90,000 distinct CDR3 sequences, with about 7% observed a single time.

Sequences were obtained from central memory CD4+ T cells from blood. The origin of this receptor is a human donor in good health. V and J are TRBV10-3 and TRBJ1-1; D is undetermined. CDR3 protein: CAISVTANTEAFF. The CDR3 DNA follows: TGTGCCATCAGTGTTACAGCGAACACTGAAGCTTTCTTT.